This T cell receptor beta chain came from a study of siplizumab effects on memory and regulatory T cells. Assays examined 80,000 to 100,000 TCR templates per sample. Assay used: immunoSEQ multiplex PCR; TCRdb lists only in-frame clones, some missing. The sample includes 50,000 to 70,000 clones, roughly 97% of them seen just once. Germline CDR1 reads MGHRA; CDR2 reads YSYEKL. After removal of 6 bases from V and 2 bases from J, the junction contained 6 bases not matched to a gene. The CDR3 runs 14 residues. The sequenced material came from naive CD8+ T cells sorted from blood. V and J are TRBV4-1 and TRBJ2-5; 7 bases line up with TRBD2. This sequence was found in a human donor in good health. The CDR3 DNA follows: TGCGCCAGCAGAACCGGGGGAGGGCAAGAGACCCAGTACTTC. Residues: CASRTGGGQETQYF.